The clone carrying this TCR beta chain has only a few counts. Its target is unknown. Germline loops: CDR1 SGHRS, CDR2 YFSETQ. The CDR3 consists of 14 residues. Between the trimmed V and J ends, which lost 2 bases and 6 bases, there was a span of 12 bases. This specimen belongs to a study of cytomegalovirus exposure and HLA in healthy donors. With 60 Vbeta and 13 Jbeta primers, the PCR was carried out. The table came from immunoSEQ multiplex PCR; TCRdb's copy has only in-frame clones and leaves some out. The sample has some 120,000 clones; 75% to 85% are singletons. Study-level results: CMV antigen specificity of a few CMV-associated chains was confirmed in vitro. For most TCR sequences rarity was the rule, although some public TCRs occurred in many donors. A reported reduction in N-insertions relative to the approximately 640-donor mean was seen in an Asian-associated ancestry cluster in a later analysis.

The source is a man aged 25 to 45 in good health and CMV-seronegative. The chain recombines TRBV5-1 with TRBJ2-1; a weak D match, TRBD2 (6 bases). The sample comprised PBMCs. The CDR3: CASSFTGVPNEQFF. CDR3 DNA sequence: TGCGCCAGCAGCTTCACGGGAGTCCCCAATGAGCAGTTCTTC.